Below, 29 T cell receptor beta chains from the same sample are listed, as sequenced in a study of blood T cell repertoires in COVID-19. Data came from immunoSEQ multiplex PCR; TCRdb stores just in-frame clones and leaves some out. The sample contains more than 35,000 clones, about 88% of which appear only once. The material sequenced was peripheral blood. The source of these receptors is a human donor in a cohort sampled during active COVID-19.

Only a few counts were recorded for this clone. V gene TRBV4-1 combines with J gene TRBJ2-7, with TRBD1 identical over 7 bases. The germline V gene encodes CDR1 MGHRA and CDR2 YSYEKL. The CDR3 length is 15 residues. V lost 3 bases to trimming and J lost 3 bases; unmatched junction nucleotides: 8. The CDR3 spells CASSHSRQGDYEQYF. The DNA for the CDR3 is TGCGCCAGCAGCCATTCCAGGCAGGGGGACTACGAGCAGTACTTC.

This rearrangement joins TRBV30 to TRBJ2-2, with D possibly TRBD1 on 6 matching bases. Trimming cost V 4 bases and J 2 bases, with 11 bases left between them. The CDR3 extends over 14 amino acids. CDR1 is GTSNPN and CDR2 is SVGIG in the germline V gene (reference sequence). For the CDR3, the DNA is TGTGCCTGGACCCGGACAGACAACACCGGGGAGCTGTTTTTT. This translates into CAWTRTDNTGELFF.

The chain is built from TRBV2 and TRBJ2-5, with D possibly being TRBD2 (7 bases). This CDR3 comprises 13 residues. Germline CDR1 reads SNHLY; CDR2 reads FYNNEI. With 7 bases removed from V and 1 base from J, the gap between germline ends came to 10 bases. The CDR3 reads CASMRGPQETQYF. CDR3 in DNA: TGTGCCAGCATGCGGGGGCCCCAAGAGACCCAGTACTTC.

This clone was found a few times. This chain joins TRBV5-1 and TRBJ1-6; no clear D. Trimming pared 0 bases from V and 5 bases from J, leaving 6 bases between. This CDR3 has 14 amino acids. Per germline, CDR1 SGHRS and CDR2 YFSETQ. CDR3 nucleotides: TGCGCCAGCAGCTTGGGGCAAAATAATTCACCCCTCCACTTT. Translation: CASSLGQNNSPLHF.

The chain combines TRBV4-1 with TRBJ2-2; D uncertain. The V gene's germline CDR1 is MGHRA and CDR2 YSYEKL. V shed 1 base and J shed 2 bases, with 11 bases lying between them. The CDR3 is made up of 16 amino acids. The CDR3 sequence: CASSQVLSVNTGELFF. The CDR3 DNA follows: TGCGCCAGCAGCCAAGTTCTGTCGGTTAACACCGGGGAGCTGTTTTTT.

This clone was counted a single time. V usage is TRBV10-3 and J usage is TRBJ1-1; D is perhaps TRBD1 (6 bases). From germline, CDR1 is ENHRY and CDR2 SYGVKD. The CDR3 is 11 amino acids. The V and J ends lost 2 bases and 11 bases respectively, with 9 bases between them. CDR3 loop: CAISEGQSAFF. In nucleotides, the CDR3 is TGTGCCATCAGTGAGGGACAGTCGGCTTTCTTT.

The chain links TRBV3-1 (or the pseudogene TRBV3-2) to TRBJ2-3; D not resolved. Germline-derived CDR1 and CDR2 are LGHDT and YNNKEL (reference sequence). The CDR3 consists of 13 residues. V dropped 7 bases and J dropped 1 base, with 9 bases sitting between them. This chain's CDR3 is CASNAGGTDTQYF. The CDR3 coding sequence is TGTGCCAGCAACGCCGGAGGCACAGATACGCAGTATTTT.

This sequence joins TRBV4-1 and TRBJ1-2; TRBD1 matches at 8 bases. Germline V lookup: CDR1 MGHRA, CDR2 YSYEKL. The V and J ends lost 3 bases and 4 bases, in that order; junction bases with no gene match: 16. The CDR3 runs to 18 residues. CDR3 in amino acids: CASSHLGQEVPGSYGYTF. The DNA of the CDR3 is TGCGCCAGCAGCCATTTGGGACAGGAAGTCCCTGGGAGCTATGGCTACACCTTC.

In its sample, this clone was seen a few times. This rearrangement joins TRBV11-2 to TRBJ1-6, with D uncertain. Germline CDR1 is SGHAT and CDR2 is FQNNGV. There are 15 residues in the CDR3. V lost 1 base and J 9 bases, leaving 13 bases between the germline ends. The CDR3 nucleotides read TGTGCCAGCAGCTTAGGAGGTACGGCCGCTTCACCCCTCCACTTT. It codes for CASSLGGTAASPLHF.

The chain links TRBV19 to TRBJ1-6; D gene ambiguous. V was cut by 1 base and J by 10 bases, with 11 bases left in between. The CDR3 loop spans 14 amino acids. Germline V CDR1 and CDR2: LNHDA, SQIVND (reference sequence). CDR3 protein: CASSIVVGGSPLHF. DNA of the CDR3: TGTGCCAGTAGTATAGTGGTAGGAGGATCACCCCTCCACTTT.

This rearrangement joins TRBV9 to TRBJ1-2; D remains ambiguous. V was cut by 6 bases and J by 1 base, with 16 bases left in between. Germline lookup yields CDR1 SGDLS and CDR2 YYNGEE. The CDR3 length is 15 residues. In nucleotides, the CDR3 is TGTGCCAGCAAACTCACAGCAACGAGTAACTATGGCTACACCTTC. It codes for CASKLTATSNYGYTF.

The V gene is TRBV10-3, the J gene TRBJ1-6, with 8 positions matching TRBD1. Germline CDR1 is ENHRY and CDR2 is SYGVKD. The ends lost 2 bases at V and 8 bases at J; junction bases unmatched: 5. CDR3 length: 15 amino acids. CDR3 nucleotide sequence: TGTGCCATCAGTGAGACAGGGGGTGGGTATTCACCCCTCCACTTT. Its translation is CAISETGGGYSPLHF.

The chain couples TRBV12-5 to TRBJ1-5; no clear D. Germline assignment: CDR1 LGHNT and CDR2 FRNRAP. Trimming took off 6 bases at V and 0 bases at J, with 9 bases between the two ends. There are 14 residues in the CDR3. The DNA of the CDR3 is TGTGCTAGTGGGGCGCGGGATAGCAATCAGCCCCAGCATTTT. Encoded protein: CASGARDSNQPQHF.

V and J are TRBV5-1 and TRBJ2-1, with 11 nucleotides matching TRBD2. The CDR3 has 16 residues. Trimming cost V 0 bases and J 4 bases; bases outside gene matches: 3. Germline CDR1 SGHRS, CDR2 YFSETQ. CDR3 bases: TGCGCCAGCAGCTTGGCGACTAGCGGGGATTACAATGAGCAGTTCTTC. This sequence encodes CASSLATSGDYNEQFF.

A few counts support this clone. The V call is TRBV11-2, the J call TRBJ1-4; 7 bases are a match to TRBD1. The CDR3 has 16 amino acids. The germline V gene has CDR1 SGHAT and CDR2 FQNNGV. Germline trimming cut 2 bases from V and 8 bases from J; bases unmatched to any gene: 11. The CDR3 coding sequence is TGTGCCAGCAGCTTAATGGCAGGGGGACTGGAGGAAAAACTGTTTTTT. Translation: CASSLMAGGLEEKLFF.

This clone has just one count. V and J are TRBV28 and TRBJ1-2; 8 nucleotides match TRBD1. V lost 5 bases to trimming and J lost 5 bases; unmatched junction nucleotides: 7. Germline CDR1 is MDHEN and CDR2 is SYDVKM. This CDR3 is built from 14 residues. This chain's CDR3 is CASSTDRVIYGYTF. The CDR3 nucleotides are TGTGCCAGCAGTACGGACAGGGTAATATATGGCTACACCTTC.

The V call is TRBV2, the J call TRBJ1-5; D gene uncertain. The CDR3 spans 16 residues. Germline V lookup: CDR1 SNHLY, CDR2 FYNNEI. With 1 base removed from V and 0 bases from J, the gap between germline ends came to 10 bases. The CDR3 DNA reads TGTGCCAGCAGTGAAGGAAAGCTTTATAGCAATCAGCCCCAGCATTTT. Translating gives CASSEGKLYSNQPQHF.

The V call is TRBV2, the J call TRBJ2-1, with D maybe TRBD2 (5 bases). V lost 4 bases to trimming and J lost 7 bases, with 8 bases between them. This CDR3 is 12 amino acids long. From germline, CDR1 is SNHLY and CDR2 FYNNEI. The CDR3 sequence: CASSVARNEQFF. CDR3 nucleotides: TGTGCCAGCAGTGTAGCGAGGAATGAGCAGTTCTTC.

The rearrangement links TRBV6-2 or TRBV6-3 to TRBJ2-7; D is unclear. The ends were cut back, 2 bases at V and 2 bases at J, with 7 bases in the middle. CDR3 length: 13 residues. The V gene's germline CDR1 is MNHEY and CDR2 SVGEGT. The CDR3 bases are TGTGCCAGCAGTTACCGCGACACCTACGAGCAGTACTTC. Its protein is CASSYRDTYEQYF.

The DNA of the CDR3 is TGTGCCAGCAGCTTAGGAGGGACAGCCTATGGCTACACCTTC. This encodes CASSLGGTAYGYTF. The J gene is TRBJ1-2, the V gene TRBV11-2; 7 nucleotides agree with TRBD1. CDR3 length: 14 amino acids. The trim removed 1 base at V and 4 bases at J, leaving 3 bases unmatched. Germline V gene lookup returns CDR1 SGHAT and CDR2 FQNNGV.

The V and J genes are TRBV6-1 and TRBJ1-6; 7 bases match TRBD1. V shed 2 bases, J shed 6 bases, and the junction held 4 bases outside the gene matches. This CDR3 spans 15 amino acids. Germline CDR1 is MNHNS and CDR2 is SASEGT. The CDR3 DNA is TGTGCCAGCAGTGAATCTCGACAGGGTAATTCACCCCTCCACTTT. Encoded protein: CASSESRQGNSPLHF.

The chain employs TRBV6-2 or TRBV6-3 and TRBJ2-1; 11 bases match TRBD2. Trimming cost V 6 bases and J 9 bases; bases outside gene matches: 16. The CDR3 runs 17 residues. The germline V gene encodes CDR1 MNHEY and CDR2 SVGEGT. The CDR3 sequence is CASSHHGASGGPPEQFF. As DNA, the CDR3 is TGTGCCAGCAGCCACCACGGGGCTAGCGGGGGGCCCCCTGAGCAGTTCTTC.

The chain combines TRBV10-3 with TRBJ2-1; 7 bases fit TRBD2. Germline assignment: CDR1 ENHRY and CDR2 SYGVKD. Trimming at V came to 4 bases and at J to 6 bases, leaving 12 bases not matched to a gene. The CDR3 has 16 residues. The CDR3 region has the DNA TGTGCCATCAGTGCTCGACCCAGCGGGAAAACCAATGAGCAGTTCTTC. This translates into CAISARPSGKTNEQFF.

CDR3 sequence (DNA): TGTGCCGGGACCCGGGACAGGGGGGACTACGAGCAGTACTTC. Its protein product is CAGTRDRGDYEQYF. The chain has TRBV7-3 and TRBJ2-7; 11 bases match TRBD1. V dropped 11 bases and J dropped 3; count of bases not matched to a gene: 9. There are 14 residues in the CDR3. In germline, CDR1 is SGHTA, CDR2 FQGTGA.

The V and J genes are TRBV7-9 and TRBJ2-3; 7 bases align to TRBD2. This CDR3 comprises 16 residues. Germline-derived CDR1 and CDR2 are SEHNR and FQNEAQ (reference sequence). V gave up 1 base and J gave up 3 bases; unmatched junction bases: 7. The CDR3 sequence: CASSLGWTSLTDTQYF. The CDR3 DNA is TGTGCCAGCAGCTTAGGATGGACTAGTTTAACAGATACGCAGTATTTT.

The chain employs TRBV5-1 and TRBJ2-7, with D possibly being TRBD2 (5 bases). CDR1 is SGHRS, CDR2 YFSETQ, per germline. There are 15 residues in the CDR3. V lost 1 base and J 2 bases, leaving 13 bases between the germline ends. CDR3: CASSLSTGFTYEQYF. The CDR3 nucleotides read TGCGCCAGCAGCTTGTCGACGGGGTTTACCTACGAGCAGTACTTC.

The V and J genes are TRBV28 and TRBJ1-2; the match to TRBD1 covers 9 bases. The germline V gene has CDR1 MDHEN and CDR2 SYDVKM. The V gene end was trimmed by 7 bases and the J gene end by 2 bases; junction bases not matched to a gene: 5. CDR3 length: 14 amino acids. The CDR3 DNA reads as TGTGCCAGCATCCCCGGGACAGGGAACTATGGCTACACCTTC. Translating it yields CASIPGTGNYGYTF.

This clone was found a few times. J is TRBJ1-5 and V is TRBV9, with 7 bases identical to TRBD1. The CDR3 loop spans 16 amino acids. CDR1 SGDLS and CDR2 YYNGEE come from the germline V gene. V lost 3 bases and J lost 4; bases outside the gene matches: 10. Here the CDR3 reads CASSEAPGGINQPQHF. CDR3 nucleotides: TGTGCCAGCAGCGAGGCCCCAGGGGGTATTAATCAGCCCCAGCATTTT.

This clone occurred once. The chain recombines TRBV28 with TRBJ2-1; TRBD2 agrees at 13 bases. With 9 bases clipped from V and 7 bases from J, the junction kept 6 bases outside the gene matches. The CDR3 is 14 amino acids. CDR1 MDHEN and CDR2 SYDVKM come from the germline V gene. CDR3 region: CASFTSGGANEQFF. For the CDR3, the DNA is TGTGCCAGTTTTACTAGCGGGGGGGCAAATGAGCAGTTCTTC.